Following are 16 T cell receptor beta chains from one sample sequenced in a study of T cell repertoires in cytomegalovirus infection. In TCRdb, the reads were re-called with MiXCR into one record per CDR3 protein. The sample has 750,000 to 950,000 distinct CDR3 sequences; just under 30% are singletons. These receptors' targets are unknown. Sequenced material: cultured CD8+ T cells from PBMCs, taken from culture after CMV antigen stimulation. The receptor set was obtained from a human donor in good health (CMV status not recorded). Some clones in this sample may be carry-over from other donors' samples.

There are a few counts of this clonotype. The genes are TRBV28 and TRBJ1-1; 8 bases are shared with TRBD1. CDR3 size: 14 residues. Germline V gene sequence: CDR1 MDHEN, CDR2 SYDVKM. V shed 10 bases and J 4 bases; nucleotides not matched to a gene: 11. The CDR3 region is CATSDRARGTEAFF. DNA of the CDR3: TGTGCCACCTCGGACAGGGCTAGGGGCACTGAAGCTTTCTTT.

The V and J genes are TRBV19 and TRBJ2-1, with D hard to call. Germline CDR1 reads LNHDA; CDR2 reads SQIVND (reference sequence). Trimming shortened V by 1 base and J by 8 bases, and 15 bases separated the two germline ends. The CDR3 has 15 amino acids. CDR3 residues: CASSIVRGSQHEQFF. The CDR3 DNA sequence: TGTGCCAGTAGTATAGTTAGAGGTTCCCAGCATGAGCAGTTCTTC.

The rearrangement links TRBV28 to TRBJ1-1; the D is unclear. V shed 4 bases and J shed 5 bases, with 17 bases lying between them. The CDR3 length is 15 residues. From germline, CDR1 is MDHEN and CDR2 SYDVKM. The CDR3 sequence: CASSSPMDGETEAFF. The CDR3 nucleotides are TGTGCCAGCAGTTCACCTATGGACGGGGAAACTGAAGCTTTCTTT.

This clonotype was counted many times. The chain links TRBV7-2 to TRBJ2-1; D remains ambiguous. This CDR3 spans 11 amino acids. The germline V gene encodes CDR1 SGHTA and CDR2 FQGNSA. Trimming took off 3 bases at V and 6 bases at J, with 3 bases between the two ends. Here the CDR3 DNA reads TGTGCCAGCAGCTTCACCAATGAGCAGTTCTTC. As protein: CASSFTNEQFF.

This clonotype was counted at least ten times. The rearrangement uses TRBV7-8 and TRBJ2-5; D unresolved. Deletions cut 1 base from V and 3 bases from J, with 18 bases between. This CDR3 is built from 17 residues. Germline lookup yields CDR1 SGHVS and CDR2 FQNEAQ. In nucleotides, the CDR3 is TGTGCCAGCAGCTTAGGCCCCCCTCGCAGTCAAAAAGAGACCCAGTACTTC. Translated: CASSLGPPRSQKETQYF.

A remark on this clonotype: It is likely a read error, because the conserved phenylalanine at the end of the CDR3 is missing. The chain combines TRBV5-1 with TRBJ2-2; D is uncertain. The V and J ends lost 0 bases and 1 base respectively, with 4 bases between them. The CDR3 has 14 amino acids. Germline-derived CDR1 and CDR2 are SGHRS and YFSETQ. The CDR3 DNA sequence: TGCGCCAGCAGCTTGGTAGAGAACACCGGGGAGCTGTTTATT. Its protein product is CASSLVENTGELFI.

V is TRBV19 and J is TRBJ1-1; no reliable D call. Trimming left V 3 bases short and J 7 bases short, with 12 bases between. CDR1 is LNHDA and CDR2 is SQIVND in the germline V gene (reference sequence). The CDR3 is 13 amino acids. In nucleotides, the CDR3 is TGTGCCAGTAGTATGGGTGTTAGAGGTGAAGCTTTCTTT. Translation: CASSMGVRGEAFF.

This clonotype has only a few counts. The chain recombines TRBV7-9 with TRBJ2-3, with 8 positions matching TRBD2. This CDR3 region has 16 residues. V shed 5 bases, J shed 2 bases, and the junction held 9 bases outside the gene matches. CDR1 and CDR2 from the germline V gene are SEHNR and FQNEAQ (reference sequence). The CDR3 here is CASSLPERGYTDTQYF. For the CDR3, the DNA is TGTGCCAGCAGCCTCCCGGAGCGGGGGTACACAGATACGCAGTATTTT.

The table lists this clonotype with a few counts. The V gene is TRBV12-5, the J gene TRBJ2-3; 8 nucleotides line up with TRBD2. Germline V gene data show CDR1 as LGHNT and CDR2 as FRNRAP. This CDR3 is built from 17 residues. V shed 2 bases and J 2 bases; nucleotides not matched to a gene: 9. CDR3 protein: CASGLLGGSGDTDTQYF. CDR3 coding DNA: TGTGCTAGTGGTTTGCTTGGTGGTAGCGGGGACACAGATACGCAGTATTTT.

This clonotype was detected only a few times. The CDR3 sequence: CASRTGLQETQYF. DNA for the CDR3: TGTGCCAGCAGAACGGGTTTACAAGAGACCCAGTACTTC. V usage is TRBV27 and J usage is TRBJ2-5; no definite D call. Trimming took off 6 bases at V and 2 bases at J, with 10 bases between the two ends. Germline V gives CDR1 MNHEY, CDR2 SMNVEV (reference sequence). The CDR3 is 13 amino acids.

V and J are TRBV7-6 and TRBJ2-3; D is undetermined. Deletions cut 3 bases from V and 3 bases from J, with 16 bases between. CDR1 is SGHVS and CDR2 is FNYEAQ in the germline V gene. The CDR3 is made up of 16 amino acids. The CDR3 reads CASSFSPAFWTDTQYF. The CDR3 bases are TGTGCCAGCAGCTTCTCTCCTGCTTTCTGGACAGATACGCAGTATTTT.

In this sample, this clonotype turned up many times. At one boundary the junction diverges from the germline segment, which might be a read error. The chain combines TRBV7-8 with TRBJ2-3; a possible D gene is TRBD1 (6 bases). Per germline, CDR1 SGHVS and CDR2 FQNEAQ. This CDR3 region has 15 residues. The CDR3 reads CASSLAFGGTDTQYF. CDR3 nucleotides: TGTGCCAGCAGCTTAGCTTTTGGGGGCACGGATACGCAGTATTTT. Together with reference TRBV7-8 and TRBJ2-3, the CDR3 gives the full variable domain: GAGVSQSPRYKVAKRGQDVALRCDPISGHVSLFWYQQALGQGPEFLTYFQNEAQLDKSGLPSDRFFAERPEGSVSTLKIQRTQQEDSAVYLCASSLAFGGTDTQYFGPGTRLTVL.

Regarding this clonotype: A much larger clone is a single base away; this may be a read error. The CDR3 bases are TGTGTCAGCAGCTTTGGCACAGTTCAGAACTCTGGAAACACCATATATTTT. It encodes CVSSFGTVQNSGNTIYF. The chain is built from TRBV7-2 and TRBJ1-3; D not resolved. This CDR3 comprises 17 residues. Germline-derived CDR1 and CDR2 are SGHTA and FQGNSA. The full variable domain, rest sourced from reference TRBV7-2 and TRBJ1-3, is GAGVSQSPSNKVTEKGKDVELRCDPISGHTALYWYRQSLGQGLEFLIYFQGNSAPDKSGLPSDRFSAERTGGSVSTLTIQRTQQEDSAVYLCVSSFGTVQNSGNTIYFGEGSWLTVV.

The chain is built from TRBV19 and TRBJ2-2, with TRBD2 identical over 12 bases. V lost 9 bases, J lost 9 bases, and 14 bases stayed unmatched. This CDR3 comprises 16 residues. CDR1 and CDR2 (germline): LNHDA, SQIVND (reference sequence). This CDR3 reads CASSDWWTSGARELFF. CDR3 in DNA: TGTGCCAGCAGTGATTGGTGGACTAGCGGGGCCCGGGAGCTGTTTTTT. Full variable domain (remainder filled in from reference TRBV19 and TRBJ2-2): DGGITQSPKYLFRKEGQNVTLSCEQNLNHDAMYWYRQDPGQGLRLIYYSQIVNDFQKGDIAEGYSVSREKKESFPLTVTSAQKNPTAFYLCASSDWWTSGARELFFGEGSRLTVL.

As concerns this clonotype: One junction end does not reproduce the germline sequence, and a read error may be involved. V and J are TRBV9 and TRBJ1-5; D unclear. Germline assignment: CDR1 SGDLS and CDR2 YYNGEE. This CDR3 region has 13 residues. The CDR3 protein is CTSSVSKDQPQHF. For the CDR3, the DNA is TGTACCAGCAGCGTAAGTAAGGATCAGCCCCAGCATTTT.

V gene TRBV28 combines with J gene TRBJ1-1, with D tentatively TRBD1 (6 bases). The V gene's germline CDR1 is MDHEN and CDR2 SYDVKM. V lost 1 base, J lost 3 bases, and 15 bases lay in between. The CDR3 is 16 amino acids. The DNA for the CDR3 is TGTGCCAGCAGTTTATCGGAGGGGGTGCAGGACACTGAAGCTTTCTTT. Its translation is CASSLSEGVQDTEAFF.